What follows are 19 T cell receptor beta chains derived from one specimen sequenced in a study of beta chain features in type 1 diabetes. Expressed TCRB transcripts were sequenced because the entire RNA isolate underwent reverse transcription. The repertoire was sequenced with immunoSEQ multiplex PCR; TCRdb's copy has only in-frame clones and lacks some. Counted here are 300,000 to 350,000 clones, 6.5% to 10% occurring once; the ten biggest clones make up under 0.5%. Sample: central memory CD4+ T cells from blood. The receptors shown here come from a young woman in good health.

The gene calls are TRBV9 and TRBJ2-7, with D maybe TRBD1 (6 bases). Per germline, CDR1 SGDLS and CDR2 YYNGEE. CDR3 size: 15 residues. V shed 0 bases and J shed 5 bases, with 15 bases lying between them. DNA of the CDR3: TGTGCCAGCAGCGTAGGGGTAGGGACAACCAACGAGCAGTACTTC. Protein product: CASSVGVGTTNEQYF.

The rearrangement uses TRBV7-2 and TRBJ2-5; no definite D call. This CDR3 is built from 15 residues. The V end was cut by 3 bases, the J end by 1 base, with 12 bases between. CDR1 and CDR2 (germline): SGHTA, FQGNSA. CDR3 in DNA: TGTGCCAGCAGCTTGGGCATCCTATTCCAAGAGACCCAGTACTTC. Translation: CASSLGILFQETQYF. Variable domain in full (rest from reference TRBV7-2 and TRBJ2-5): GAGVSQSPSNKVTEKGKDVELRCDPISGHTALYWYRQSLGQGLEFLIYFQGNSAPDKSGLPSDRFSAERTGGSVSTLTIQRTQQEDSAVYLCASSLGILFQETQYFGPGTRLLVL.

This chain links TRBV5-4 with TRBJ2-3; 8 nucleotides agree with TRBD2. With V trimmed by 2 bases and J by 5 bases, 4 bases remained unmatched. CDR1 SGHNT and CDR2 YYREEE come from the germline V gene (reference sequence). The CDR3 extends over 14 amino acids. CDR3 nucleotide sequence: TGTGCCAGCAGCTTTAGCGGGAATCTAGATACGCAGTATTTT. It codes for CASSFSGNLDTQYF.

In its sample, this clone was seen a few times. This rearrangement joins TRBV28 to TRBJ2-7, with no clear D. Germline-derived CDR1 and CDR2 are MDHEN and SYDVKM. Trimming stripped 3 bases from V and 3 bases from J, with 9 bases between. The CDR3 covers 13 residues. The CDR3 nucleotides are TGTGCCAGCAGTTTGATAGACGTCTACGAGCAGTACTTC. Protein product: CASSLIDVYEQYF.

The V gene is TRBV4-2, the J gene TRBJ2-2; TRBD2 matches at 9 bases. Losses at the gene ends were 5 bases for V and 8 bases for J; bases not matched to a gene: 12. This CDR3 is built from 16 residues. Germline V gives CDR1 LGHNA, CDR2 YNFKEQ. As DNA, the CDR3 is TGTGCCAGCAGCTTTAGTCTAGCGGGGAACCGAGGGGAGCTGTTTTTT. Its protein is CASSFSLAGNRGELFF.

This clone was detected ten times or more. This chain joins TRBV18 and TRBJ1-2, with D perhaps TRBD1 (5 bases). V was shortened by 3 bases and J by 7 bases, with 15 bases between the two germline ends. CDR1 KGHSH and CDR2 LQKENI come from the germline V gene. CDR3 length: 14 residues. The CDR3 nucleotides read TGTGCCAGCTCACCGGCAGGGAGAGTAAGTGGCTACACCTTC. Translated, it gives CASSPAGRVSGYTF.

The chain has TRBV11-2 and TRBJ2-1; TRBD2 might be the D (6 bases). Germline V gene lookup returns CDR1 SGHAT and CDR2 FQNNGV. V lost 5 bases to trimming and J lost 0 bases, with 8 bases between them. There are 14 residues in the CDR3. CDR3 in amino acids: CASSPGGSYNEQFF. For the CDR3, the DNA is TGTGCCAGCAGCCCCGGGGGCTCCTACAATGAGCAGTTCTTC. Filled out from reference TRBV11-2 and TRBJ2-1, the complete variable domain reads EAGVAQSPRYKIIEKRQSVAFWCNPISGHATLYWYQQILGQGPKLLIQFQNNGVVDDSQLPKDRFSAERLKGVDSTLKIQPAKLEDSAVYLCASSPGGSYNEQFFGPGTRLTVL.

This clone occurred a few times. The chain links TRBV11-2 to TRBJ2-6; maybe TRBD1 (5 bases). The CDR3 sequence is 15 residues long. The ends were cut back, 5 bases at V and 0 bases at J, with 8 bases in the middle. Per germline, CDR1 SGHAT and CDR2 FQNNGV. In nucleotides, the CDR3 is TGTGCCAGCAGCCGACAGCGCTCTGGGGCCAACGTCCTGACTTTC. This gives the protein CASSRQRSGANVLTF. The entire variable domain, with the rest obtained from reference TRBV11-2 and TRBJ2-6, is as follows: EAGVAQSPRYKIIEKRQSVAFWCNPISGHATLYWYQQILGQGPKLLIQFQNNGVVDDSQLPKDRFSAERLKGVDSTLKIQPAKLEDSAVYLCASSRQRSGANVLTFGAGSRLTVL.

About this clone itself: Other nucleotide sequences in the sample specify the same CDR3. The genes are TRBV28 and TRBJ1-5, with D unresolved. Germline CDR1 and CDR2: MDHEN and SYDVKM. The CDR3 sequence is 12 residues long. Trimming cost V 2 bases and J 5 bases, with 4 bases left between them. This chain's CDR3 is CASSLVHQPQHF. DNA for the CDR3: TGTGCCAGCAGTTTAGTACATCAGCCCCAGCATTTT. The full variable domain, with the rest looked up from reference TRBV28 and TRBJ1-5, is DVKVTQSSRYLVKRTGEKVFLECVQDMDHENMFWYRQDPGLGLRLIYFSYDVKMKEKGDIPEGYSVSREKKERFSLILESASTNQTSMYLCASSLVHQPQHFGDGTRLSIL.

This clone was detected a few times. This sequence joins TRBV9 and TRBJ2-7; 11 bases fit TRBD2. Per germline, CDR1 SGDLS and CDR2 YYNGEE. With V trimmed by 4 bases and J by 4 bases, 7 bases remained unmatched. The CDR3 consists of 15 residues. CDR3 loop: CASSITSGSAYEQYF. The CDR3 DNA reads TGTGCCAGCAGCATCACTAGCGGGAGTGCTTACGAGCAGTACTTC.

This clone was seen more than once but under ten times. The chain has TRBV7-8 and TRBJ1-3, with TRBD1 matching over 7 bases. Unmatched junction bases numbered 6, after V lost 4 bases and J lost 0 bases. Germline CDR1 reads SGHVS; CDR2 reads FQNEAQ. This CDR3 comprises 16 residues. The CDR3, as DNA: TGTGCCAGCAGCTCGGGACAGATCCTCTCTGGAAACACCATATATTTT. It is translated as CASSSGQILSGNTIYF.

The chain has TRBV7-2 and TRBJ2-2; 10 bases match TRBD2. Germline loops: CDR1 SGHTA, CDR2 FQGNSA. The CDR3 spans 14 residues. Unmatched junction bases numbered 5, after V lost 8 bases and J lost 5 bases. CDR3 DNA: TGTGCCAGCCGGACTAGCGGAATTACCGGGGAGCTGTTTTTT. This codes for CASRTSGITGELFF.

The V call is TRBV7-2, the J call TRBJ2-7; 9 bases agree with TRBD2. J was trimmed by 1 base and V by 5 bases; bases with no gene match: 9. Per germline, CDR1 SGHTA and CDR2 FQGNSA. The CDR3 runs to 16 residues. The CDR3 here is CASSTRRTSVSYEQYF. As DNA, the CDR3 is TGTGCCAGCAGCACCCGACGGACTAGCGTGTCCTACGAGCAGTACTTC.

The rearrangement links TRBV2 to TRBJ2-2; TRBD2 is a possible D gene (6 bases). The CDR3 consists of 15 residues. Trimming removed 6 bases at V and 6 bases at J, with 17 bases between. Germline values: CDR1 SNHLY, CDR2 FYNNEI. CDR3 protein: CASSPRAGGAGELFF. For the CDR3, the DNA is TGTGCCAGCAGCCCCAGAGCGGGCGGGGCCGGGGAGCTGTTTTTT.

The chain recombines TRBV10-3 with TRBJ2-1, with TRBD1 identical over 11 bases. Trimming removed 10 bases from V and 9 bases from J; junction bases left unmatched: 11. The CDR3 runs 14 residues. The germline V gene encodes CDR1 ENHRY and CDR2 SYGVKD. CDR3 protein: CATEGQGDLGEQFF. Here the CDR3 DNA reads TGTGCCACCGAGGGACAGGGGGATCTTGGTGAGCAGTTCTTC.

The DNA for the CDR3 is TGCGCCAGCAGCCAACAAACCGGGACAGGGGAAGCTTTCTTT. Protein sequence: CASSQQTGTGEAFF. V is TRBV4-3 and J is TRBJ1-1, with 9 nucleotides matching TRBD1. CDR1 and CDR2 (germline): LGHNA, YSLEER. Unmatched junction bases numbered 6, after V lost 2 bases and J lost 8 bases. The CDR3 has 14 amino acids.

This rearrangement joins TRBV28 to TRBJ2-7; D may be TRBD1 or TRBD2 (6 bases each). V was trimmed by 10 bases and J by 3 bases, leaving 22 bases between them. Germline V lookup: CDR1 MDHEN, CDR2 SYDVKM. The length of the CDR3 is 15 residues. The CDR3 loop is CATDGGQDGYYEQYF. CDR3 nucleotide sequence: TGTGCCACCGATGGGGGGCAGGACGGGTACTACGAGCAGTACTTC.

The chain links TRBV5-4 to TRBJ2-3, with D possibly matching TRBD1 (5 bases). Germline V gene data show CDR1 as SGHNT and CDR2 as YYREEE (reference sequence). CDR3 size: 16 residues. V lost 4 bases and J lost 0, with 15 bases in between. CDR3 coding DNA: TGTGCCAGCAGCCCCGGATGGGGCCTTAGCACAGATACGCAGTATTTT. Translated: CASSPGWGLSTDTQYF.

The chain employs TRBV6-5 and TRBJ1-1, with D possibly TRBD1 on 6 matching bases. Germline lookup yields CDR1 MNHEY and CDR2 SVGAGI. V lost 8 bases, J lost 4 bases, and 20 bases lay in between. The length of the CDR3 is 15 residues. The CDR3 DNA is TGTGCCAGCCAACGATCGGGGGGCTGGAGCACTGAAGCTTTCTTT. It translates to CASQRSGGWSTEAFF.